Below, 5 T cell receptor beta chains from the same sample are listed, as sequenced in a study of blood T cell repertoires in COVID-19. Profiled with immunoSEQ multiplex PCR; TCRdb holds only in-frame clones, not every one. The top ten hold about 20% of the sample, which has about 190,000 clones, 80% to 90% seen once. The sequenced sample consisted of peripheral blood. The receptors originated from a human donor in a cohort sampled during active COVID-19.

This chain connects TRBV19 to TRBJ2-7, with 7 nucleotides matching TRBD2. J lost 2 bases, V lost 3 bases, and 1 base had no gene match. This CDR3 spans 13 amino acids. Germline lookup yields CDR1 LNHDA and CDR2 SQIVND (reference sequence). CDR3 DNA: TGTGCCAGTAGTATCCGGGAGGCCTACGAGCAGTACTTC. This encodes CASSIREAYEQYF.

V and J are TRBV27 and TRBJ2-7, with 7 bases lining up with TRBD1. This CDR3 spans 15 amino acids. Trimming cost V 3 bases and J 1 base; bases outside gene matches: 6. Germline CDR1 and CDR2: MNHEY and SMNVEV (reference sequence). CDR3 region: CASSFEGAPSYEQYF. CDR3 DNA: TGTGCCAGCAGTTTTGAGGGGGCGCCGTCCTACGAGCAGTACTTC.

This chain joins TRBV3-1 (or the pseudogene TRBV3-2) and TRBJ1-2; D is undetermined. V was shortened by 2 bases and J by 4 bases, with 11 bases between the two germline ends. The CDR3 loop spans 14 amino acids. The germline V gene has CDR1 LGHDT and CDR2 YNNKEL (reference sequence). CDR3 loop: CASSQSRGSYGYTF. The CDR3 nucleotides are TGTGCCAGCAGCCAAAGTCGAGGGTCCTATGGCTACACCTTC.

This chain connects TRBV2 to TRBJ2-5; TRBD2 agrees at 9 bases. Germline-derived CDR1 and CDR2 are SNHLY and FYNNEI. The CDR3 has 15 residues. V shed 7 bases, J shed 1 base, and the junction held 7 bases outside the gene matches. CDR3 nucleotide sequence: TGTGCCAGCAATGACGGCGGGGGGGGCCAAGAGACCCAGTACTTC. Its translation: CASNDGGGGQETQYF.

The rearrangement uses TRBV6-4 and TRBJ2-2, with 11 positions matching TRBD2. CDR3 length: 18 residues. V was pared by 2 bases and J by 2 bases, with 7 bases of the junction left unmatched. Looked up from germline, CDR1 is MRHNA and CDR2 is SNTAGT. CDR3 protein: CASSDRLAGGSNTGELFF. As DNA, the CDR3 is TGTGCCAGCAGTGACAGGCTAGCGGGGGGATCCAACACCGGGGAGCTGTTTTTT.